This T cell receptor (beta chain) was recovered during a study of T cells in women clearing cervical HPV infection. The study, taken as a whole, reports: Cases carried less TRBV6-7 than controls: roughly 0.12% versus 0.17%. CIN3+ cases had significantly higher TCR richness than controls; evenness did not differ.

In germline, CDR1 is SNHLY, CDR2 FYNNEI. The V and J ends lost 6 bases and 1 base, in that order; junction bases with no gene match: 5. The CDR3 covers 14 residues. Only in-frame clones appear in the TCRdb table, and some are missing; sequencing was by immunoSEQ multiplex PCR. The table for this sample gives about 22,000 clones. Worth noting for this clone: Its antigen is not identified. With the read ending 3 residues before the CDR3 end, the germline J gene is used to fill in that end.

The TCR originated in a woman between 18 and 70 years old with a cervical HPV16 infection that either progressed to CIN3+ or cleared (not recorded which). Sequencing was carried out using blood buffy coat. The chain links TRBV2 to TRBJ1-1; 7 bases fit TRBD1. The CDR3 spells CASSLQGTNTEAFF. The part of the CDR3 DNA that was read is TGTGCCAGCAGCCTACAGGGGACGAACACTGAA.